This T cell receptor beta chain stems from a study of blood T cells in healthy people across ages. It was with a sample-barcoded 5' primer and a J-beta primer mix that a second PCR of roughly 7 to 11 cycles was run. MiXCR was run by TCRdb on the 5' RACE reads, yielding one entry per CDR3 protein. The data show around 1,500,000 distinct CDR3 sequences, around 42% seen once. The CDR3 is 15 amino acids. Germline V gene sequence: CDR1 MGHRA, CDR2 YSYEKL. The V and J ends lost 4 bases and 4 bases, in that order; junction bases with no gene match: 6. This clonotype was detected a few times. This clonotype was sampled from a woman aged 18 to 35 in good health. Sequencing input: blood. This chain connects TRBV4-1 to TRBJ2-3; TRBD2 matches 9 bases. CDR3 protein: CASSPGERGADTQYF. CDR3 DNA sequence: TGCGCCAGCAGCCCCGGGGAGCGGGGGGCAGATACGCAGTATTTT.